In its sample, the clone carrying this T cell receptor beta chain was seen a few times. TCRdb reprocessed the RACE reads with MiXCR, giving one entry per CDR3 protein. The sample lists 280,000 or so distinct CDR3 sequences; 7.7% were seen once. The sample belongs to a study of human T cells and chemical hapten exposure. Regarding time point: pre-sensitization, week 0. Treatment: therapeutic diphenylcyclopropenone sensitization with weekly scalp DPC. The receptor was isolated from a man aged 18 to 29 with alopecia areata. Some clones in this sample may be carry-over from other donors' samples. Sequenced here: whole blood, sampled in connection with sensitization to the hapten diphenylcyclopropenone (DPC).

In nucleotides, the CDR3 is TGCGCCAGCAGCTTGGAAGGAGAAACCTACGAGCAGTACTTC. Amino acids: CASSLEGETYEQYF. V gene TRBV5-1 combines with J gene TRBJ2-7, with D uncertain. Germline loops: CDR1 SGHRS, CDR2 YFSETQ. V lost 0 bases, J lost 2 bases, and 9 bases lay in between. This CDR3 comprises 14 residues.